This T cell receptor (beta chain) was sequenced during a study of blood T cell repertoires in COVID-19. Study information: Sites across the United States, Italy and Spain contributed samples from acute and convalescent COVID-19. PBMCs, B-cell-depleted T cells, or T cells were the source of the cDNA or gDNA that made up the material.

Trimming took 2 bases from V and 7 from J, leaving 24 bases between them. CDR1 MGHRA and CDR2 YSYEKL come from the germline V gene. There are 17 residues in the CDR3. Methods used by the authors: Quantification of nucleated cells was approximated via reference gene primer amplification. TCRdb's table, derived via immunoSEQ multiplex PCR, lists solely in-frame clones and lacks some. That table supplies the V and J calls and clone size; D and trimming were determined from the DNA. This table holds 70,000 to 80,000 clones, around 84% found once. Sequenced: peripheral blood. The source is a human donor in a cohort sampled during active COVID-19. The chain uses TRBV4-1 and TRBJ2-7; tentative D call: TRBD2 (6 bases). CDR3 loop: CASSQLGTASSREEQYF. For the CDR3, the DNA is TGCGCCAGCAGCCAACTGGGGACGGCGTCGAGTCGGGAGGAGCAGTACTTC.